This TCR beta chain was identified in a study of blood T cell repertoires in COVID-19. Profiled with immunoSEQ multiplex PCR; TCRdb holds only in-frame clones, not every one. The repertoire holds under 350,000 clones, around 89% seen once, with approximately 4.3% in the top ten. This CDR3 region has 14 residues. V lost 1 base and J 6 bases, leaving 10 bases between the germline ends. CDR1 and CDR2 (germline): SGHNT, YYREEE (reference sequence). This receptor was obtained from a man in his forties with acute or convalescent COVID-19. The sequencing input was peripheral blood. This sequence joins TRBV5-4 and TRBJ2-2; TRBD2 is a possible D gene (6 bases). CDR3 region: CASSLRRGAGELFF. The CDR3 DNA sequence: TGTGCCAGCAGCTTGCGGAGGGGCGCCGGGGAGCTGTTTTTT. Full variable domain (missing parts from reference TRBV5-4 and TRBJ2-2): ETGVTQSPTHLIKTRGQQVTLRCSSQSGHNTVSWYQQALGQGPQFIFQYYREEENGRGNFPPRFSGLQFPNYSSELNVNALELDDSALYLCASSLRRGAGELFFGEGSRLTVL.